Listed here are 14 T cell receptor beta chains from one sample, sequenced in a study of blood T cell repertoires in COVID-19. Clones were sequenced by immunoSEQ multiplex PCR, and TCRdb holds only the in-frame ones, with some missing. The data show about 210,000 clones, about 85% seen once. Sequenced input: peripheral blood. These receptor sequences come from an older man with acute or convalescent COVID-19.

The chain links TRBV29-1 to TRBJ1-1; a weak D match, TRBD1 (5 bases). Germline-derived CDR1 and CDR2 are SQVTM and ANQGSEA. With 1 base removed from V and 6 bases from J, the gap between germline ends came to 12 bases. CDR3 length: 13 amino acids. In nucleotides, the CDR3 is TGCAGCGTTGAAGGCGCGGGGCGTGCTGAAGCTTTCTTT. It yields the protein CSVEGAGRAEAFF.

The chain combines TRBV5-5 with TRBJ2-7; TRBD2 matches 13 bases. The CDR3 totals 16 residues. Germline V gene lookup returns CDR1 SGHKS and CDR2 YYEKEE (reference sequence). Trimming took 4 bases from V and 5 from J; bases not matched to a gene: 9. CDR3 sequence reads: CASSPRVGTSGNEQYF. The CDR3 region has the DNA TGTGCCAGCAGCCCCCGGGTCGGGACTAGCGGGAACGAGCAGTACTTC.

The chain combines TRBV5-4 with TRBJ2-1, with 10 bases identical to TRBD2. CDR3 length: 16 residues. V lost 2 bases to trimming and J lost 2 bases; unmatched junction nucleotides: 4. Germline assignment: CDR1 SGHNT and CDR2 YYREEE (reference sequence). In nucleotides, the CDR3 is TGTGCCAGCAGCTTACTAGCGGGGCTAACCTACAATGAGCAGTTCTTC. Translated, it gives CASSLLAGLTYNEQFF.

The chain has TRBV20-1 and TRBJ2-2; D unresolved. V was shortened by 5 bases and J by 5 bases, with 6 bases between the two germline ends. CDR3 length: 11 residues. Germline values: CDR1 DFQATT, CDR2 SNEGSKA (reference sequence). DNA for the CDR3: TGCAGTGCTCCGAGGACCGGGGAGCTGTTTTTT. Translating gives CSAPRTGELFF.

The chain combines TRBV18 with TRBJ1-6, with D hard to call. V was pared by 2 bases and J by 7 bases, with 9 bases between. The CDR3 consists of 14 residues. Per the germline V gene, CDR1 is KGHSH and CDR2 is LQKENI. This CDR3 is CASSPDPRNSPLHF. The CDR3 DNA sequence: TGTGCCAGCTCACCAGACCCGAGGAATTCACCCCTCCACTTT.

CDR3 amino acids: CASSTRAGRSPLHF. The CDR3 DNA reads TGTGCCAGCAGCACTCGGGCAGGGCGATCACCCCTCCACTTT. The chain uses TRBV7-2 and TRBJ1-6; weak D call: TRBD1 (5 bases). From germline, CDR1 is SGHTA and CDR2 FQGNSA. The V end lost 5 bases, the J end lost 10 bases, and 15 bases lay between the germline ends. This CDR3 is built from 14 residues. The variable domain in full, with the rest retrieved from reference TRBV7-2 and TRBJ1-6, is GAGVSQSPSNKVTEKGKDVELRCDPISGHTALYWYRQSLGQGLEFLIYFQGNSAPDKSGLPSDRFSAERTGGSVSTLTIQRTQQEDSAVYLCASSTRAGRSPLHFGNGTRLTVT.

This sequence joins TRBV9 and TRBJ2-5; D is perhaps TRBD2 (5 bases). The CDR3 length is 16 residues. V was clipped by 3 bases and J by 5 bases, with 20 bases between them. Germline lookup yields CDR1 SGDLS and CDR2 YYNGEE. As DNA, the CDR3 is TGTGCCAGCAGCGCTAATGAGGGAGTTGTAGAGGAGACCCAGTACTTC. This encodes CASSANEGVVEETQYF.

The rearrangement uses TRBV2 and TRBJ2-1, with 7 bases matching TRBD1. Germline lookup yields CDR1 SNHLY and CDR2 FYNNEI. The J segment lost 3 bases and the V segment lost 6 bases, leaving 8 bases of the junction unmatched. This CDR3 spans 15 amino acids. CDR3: CASRPRGNSYNEQFF. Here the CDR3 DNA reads TGTGCCAGCAGGCCCAGGGGGAATAGCTACAATGAGCAGTTCTTC.

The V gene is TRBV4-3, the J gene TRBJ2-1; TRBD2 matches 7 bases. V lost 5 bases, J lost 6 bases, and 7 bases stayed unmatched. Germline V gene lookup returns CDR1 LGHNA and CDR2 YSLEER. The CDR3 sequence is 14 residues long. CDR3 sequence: CASSWASGGNEQFF. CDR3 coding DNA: TGCGCCAGCAGCTGGGCTAGCGGAGGCAATGAGCAGTTCTTC.

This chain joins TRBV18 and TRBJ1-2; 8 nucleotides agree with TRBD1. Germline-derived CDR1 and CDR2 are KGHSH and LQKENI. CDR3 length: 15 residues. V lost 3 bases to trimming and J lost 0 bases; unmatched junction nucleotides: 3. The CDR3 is CASSPGTGTNYGYTF. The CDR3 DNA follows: TGTGCCAGCTCACCCGGGACAGGAACTAACTATGGCTACACCTTC. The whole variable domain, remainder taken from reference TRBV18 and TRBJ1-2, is NAGVMQNPRHLVRRRGQEARLRCSPMKGHSHVYWYRQLPEEGLKFMVYLQKENIIDESGMPKERFSAEFPKEGPSILRIQQVVRGDSAAYFCASSPGTGTNYGYTFGSGTRLTVV.

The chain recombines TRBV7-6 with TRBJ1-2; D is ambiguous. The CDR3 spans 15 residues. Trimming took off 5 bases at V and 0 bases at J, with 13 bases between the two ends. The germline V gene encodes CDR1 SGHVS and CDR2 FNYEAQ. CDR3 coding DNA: TGTGCCAGCAGCCCGAGGTCTCTATCTAACTATGGCTACACCTTC. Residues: CASSPRSLSNYGYTF.

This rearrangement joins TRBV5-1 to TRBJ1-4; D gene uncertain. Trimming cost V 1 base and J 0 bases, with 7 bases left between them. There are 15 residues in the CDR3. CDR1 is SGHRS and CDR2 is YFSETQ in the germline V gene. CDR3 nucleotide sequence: TGCGCCAGCAGCTTGTCGGGGACAACTAATGAAAAACTGTTTTTT. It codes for CASSLSGTTNEKLFF.

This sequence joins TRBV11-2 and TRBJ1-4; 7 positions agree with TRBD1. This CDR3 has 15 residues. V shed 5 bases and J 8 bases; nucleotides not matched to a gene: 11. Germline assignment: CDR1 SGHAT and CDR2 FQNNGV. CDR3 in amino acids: CASSNLQGLTEKLFF. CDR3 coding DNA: TGTGCCAGCAGCAATTTACAGGGGCTCACCGAAAAACTGTTTTTT.

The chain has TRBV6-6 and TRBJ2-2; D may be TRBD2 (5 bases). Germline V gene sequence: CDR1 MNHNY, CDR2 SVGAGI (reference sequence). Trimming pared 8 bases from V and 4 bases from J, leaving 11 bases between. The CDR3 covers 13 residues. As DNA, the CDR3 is TGTGCCAGCCGAGGGCCCAGCACCGGGGAGCTGTTTTTT. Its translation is CASRGPSTGELFF.